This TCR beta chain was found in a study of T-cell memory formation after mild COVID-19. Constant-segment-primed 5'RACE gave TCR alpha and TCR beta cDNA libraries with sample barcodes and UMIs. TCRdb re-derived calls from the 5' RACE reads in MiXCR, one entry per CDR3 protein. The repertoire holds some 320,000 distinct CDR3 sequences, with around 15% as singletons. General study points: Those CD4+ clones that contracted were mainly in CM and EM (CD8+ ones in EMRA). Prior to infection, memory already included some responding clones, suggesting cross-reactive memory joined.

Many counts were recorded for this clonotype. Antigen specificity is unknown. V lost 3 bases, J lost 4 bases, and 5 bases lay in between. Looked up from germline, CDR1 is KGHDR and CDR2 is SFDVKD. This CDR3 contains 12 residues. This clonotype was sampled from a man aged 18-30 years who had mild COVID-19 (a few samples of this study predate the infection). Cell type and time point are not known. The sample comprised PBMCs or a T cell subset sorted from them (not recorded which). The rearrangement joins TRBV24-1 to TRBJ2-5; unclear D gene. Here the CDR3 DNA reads TGTGCCACCAGTGATGCTCCAGAGACCCAGTACTTC. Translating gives CATSDAPETQYF.